This T cell receptor beta chain was documented in a study of control samples from healthy donors and cancer patients. Between the trimmed V and J ends, which lost 1 base and 10 bases, there was a span of 11 bases. CDR1 SGHTA and CDR2 FQGNSA come from the germline V gene. CDR3 length equals 12 residues. Assay used: immunoSEQ multiplex PCR; TCRdb lists only in-frame clones, some missing. The data hold more than 95,000 clones, with approximately 90% observed a single time. The V gene is TRBV7-2, the J gene TRBJ2-7; no definite D call. The sample was blood. The sequence derives from a woman in her 70s in good health. CDR3 in amino acids: CASSLDWRVQYF. CDR3 DNA sequence: TGTGCCAGCAGCTTAGATTGGAGAGTTCAGTACTTC.